This T cell receptor (beta chain) was profiled in a study of blood T cells in healthy people across ages. Findings and limits, study-wide: Higher diversity, along with more naive CD4+ cells, distinguished long-lived donors from aged donors.

PCR was performed a second time for about 7 to 11 cycles using a sample-barcoded 5' primer and a J-beta primer mix. A single record per CDR3 protein comes from TCRdb applying MiXCR to the 5' RACE reads. The repertoire holds more than 750,000 distinct CDR3 sequences, with approximately 32% as singletons. The CDR3 loop spans 13 amino acids. Per germline, CDR1 MNHNY and CDR2 SVGAGI (reference sequence). V lost 2 bases and J lost 3, with 8 bases in between. This clonotype was detected many times. The antigen remains unidentified. The sample also formed part of further work on T cells of mothers and their children.

The chain recombines TRBV6-6 with TRBJ2-7; D is uncertain. The sample comprised blood. The receptor's source is a woman between 40 and 55 years old in good health. In DNA form, the CDR3 reads TGTGCCAGCAGTTACGGGTGGGGCTACGAGCAGTACTTC. It is translated as CASSYGWGYEQYF.